Below, 29 T cell receptor beta chains from the same sample are listed, as sequenced in a study of cytomegalovirus exposure and HLA in healthy donors. The study ran its PCR with 60 Vbeta and 13 Jbeta primers. Clones were sequenced by immunoSEQ multiplex PCR, and TCRdb holds only the in-frame ones, with some missing. The table has around 130,000 clones, over 60% seen once. Sequenced sample: PBMCs. Receptors originate from a man aged 18-30 years in good health and CMV-seronegative.

This clone was detected only a few times. This rearrangement joins TRBV4-1 to TRBJ2-5, with D tentatively TRBD2 (5 bases). The CDR3 extends over 16 amino acids. Germline V lookup: CDR1 MGHRA, CDR2 YSYEKL. V was cut by 3 bases and J by 1 base, with 15 bases left in between. CDR3 protein: CASSHRPDLFQETQYF. CDR3 DNA sequence: TGCGCCAGCAGCCACCGGCCGGACTTGTTCCAAGAGACCCAGTACTTC.

CDR3 nucleotides: TGTGCCAGCAGCTTAAGCCGGGGACAGAACTACGAGCAGTACTTC. Translated, it gives CASSLSRGQNYEQYF. J is TRBJ2-7 and V is TRBV11-3; 7 bases are a match to TRBD1. The CDR3 length is 15 residues. V lost 2 bases, J lost 3 bases, and 7 bases stayed unmatched. Germline values: CDR1 SGHNT, CDR2 YENEEA.

V usage is TRBV11-2 and J usage is TRBJ2-7; 7 bases line up with TRBD2. There are 14 residues in the CDR3. The germline V gene encodes CDR1 SGHAT and CDR2 FQNNGV. V gave up 5 bases and J gave up 5 bases; unmatched junction bases: 9. CDR3 residues: CASSRSPAGHEQYF. CDR3 nucleotides: TGTGCCAGCAGCCGTAGCCCAGCGGGGCACGAGCAGTACTTC. Combining the CDR3 with reference TRBV11-2 and TRBJ2-7 gives the whole variable domain EAGVAQSPRYKIIEKRQSVAFWCNPISGHATLYWYQQILGQGPKLLIQFQNNGVVDDSQLPKDRFSAERLKGVDSTLKIQPAKLEDSAVYLCASSRSPAGHEQYFGPGTRLTVT.

The V call is TRBV7-9, the J call TRBJ2-1; D is perhaps TRBD1 (6 bases). This CDR3 is 15 amino acids long. The V gene lost 5 bases and the J gene lost 8 bases, with 19 bases spanning the gap. Germline V CDR1 and CDR2: SEHNR, FQNEAQ (reference sequence). The chain's CDR3 is CASSPQGGRGDEQFF. CDR3 nucleotides: TGTGCCAGCAGCCCCCAAGGGGGTCGCGGCGATGAGCAGTTCTTC.

The chain recombines TRBV2 with TRBJ2-6; 7 nucleotides align to TRBD2. The V segment lost 6 bases and the J segment 1 base; nucleotides outside the gene matches: 0. Germline CDR1 reads SNHLY; CDR2 reads FYNNEI. This CDR3 has 14 residues. Here the CDR3 reads CASRRESGANVLTF. The CDR3 DNA is TGTGCCAGCAGGCGGGAGTCTGGGGCCAACGTCCTGACTTTC.

The V gene is TRBV5-8, the J gene TRBJ2-7, with D possibly TRBD2 on 6 matching bases. Trimming cost V 7 bases and J 3 bases, with 20 bases left between them. Germline V gives CDR1 SGHTS, CDR2 YDEGEE. This CDR3 is 15 amino acids long. CDR3 sequence: CASFEQTEGNYEQYF. For the CDR3, the DNA is TGTGCCAGCTTTGAACAAACGGAGGGAAACTACGAGCAGTACTTC.

The rearrangement links TRBV6-1 to TRBJ1-3; no clear D. Trimming pared 5 bases from V and 4 bases from J, leaving 9 bases between. The CDR3 contains 13 residues. Germline V gene sequence: CDR1 MNHNS, CDR2 SASEGT. CDR3 protein: CASSQDSGNTIYF. CDR3 bases: TGTGCCAGCAGTCAGGACTCCGGAAACACCATATATTTT.

The rearrangement uses TRBV28 and TRBJ1-1; D call uncertain. Germline V gene data show CDR1 as MDHEN and CDR2 as SYDVKM. This CDR3 is 14 amino acids long. V lost 7 bases and J 3 bases, leaving 15 bases between the germline ends. The CDR3 region is CASTTWARDTEAFF. The CDR3 region has the DNA TGTGCCAGCACTACCTGGGCCAGAGACACTGAAGCTTTCTTT.

A few counts support this clone. This chain links TRBV30 with TRBJ1-3; D ambiguous. The CDR3 runs 13 residues. The V and J ends lost 4 bases and 1 base respectively, with 8 bases between them. Germline V gives CDR1 GTSNPN, CDR2 SVGIG (reference sequence). As DNA, the CDR3 is TGTGCCTGGATCGTCGTTTCTGGAAACACCATATATTTT. The encoded protein is CAWIVVSGNTIYF.

The chain employs TRBV28 and TRBJ1-3; tentatively, D is TRBD1 (5 bases). Germline-derived CDR1 and CDR2 are MDHEN and SYDVKM. V was trimmed by 8 bases and J by 0 bases, leaving 11 bases between them. The length of the CDR3 is 14 residues. In DNA, the CDR3 is TGTGCCAGCGGGGCTACAGACTCTGGAAACACCATATATTTT. The encoded protein is CASGATDSGNTIYF.

The rearrangement uses TRBV5-8 and TRBJ1-2; D perhaps matches TRBD1 (6 bases). Trimming left V 7 bases short and J 5 bases short, with 18 bases between. CDR3 length equals 14 residues. Germline V gene data show CDR1 as SGHTS and CDR2 as YDEGEE. The CDR3 nucleotides read TGTGCCAGCGGGGGCCTTCAGGGGTATTATGGCTACACCTTC. Its protein product is CASGGLQGYYGYTF. The entire variable domain, with the rest obtained from reference TRBV5-8 and TRBJ1-2, is as follows: EAGVTQSPTHLIKTRGQQATLRCSPISGHTSVYWYQQALGLGLQFLLWYDEGEERNRGNFPPRFSGRQFPNYSSELNVNALELEDSALYLCASGGLQGYYGYTFGSGTRLTVV.

This chain uses TRBV4-1 with TRBJ2-1; TRBD2 matches at 10 bases. The CDR3 is 21 amino acids. Germline CDR1 is MGHRA and CDR2 is YSYEKL. V gave up 0 bases and J gave up 4 bases; unmatched junction bases: 18. CDR3: CASSQDPFGLADFKYYNEQFF. CDR3 in DNA: TGCGCCAGCAGCCAAGATCCATTCGGACTAGCGGATTTTAAGTATTACAATGAGCAGTTCTTC.

The chain couples TRBV2 to TRBJ1-5; D gene ambiguous. The CDR3 spans 13 residues. V gave up 8 bases and J gave up 0 bases, with 8 bases separating them. The germline V gene encodes CDR1 SNHLY and CDR2 FYNNEI. The CDR3 bases are TGTGCCAGCCATACAGCTAGCAATCAGCCCCAGCATTTT. As protein: CASHTASNQPQHF.

The genes are TRBV7-6 and TRBJ1-3; D unresolved. This CDR3 contains 13 residues. Germline V gives CDR1 SGHVS, CDR2 FNYEAQ. Trimming removed 5 bases at V and 0 bases at J, with 5 bases between. The CDR3 DNA is TGTGCCAGCAGCGCGTCCTCTGGAAACACCATATATTTT. This gives the protein CASSASSGNTIYF.

The chain uses TRBV21-1 and TRBJ2-5; TRBD1 reflects the table's D call only, with no check against the DNA. TRBV21-1 is a listed pseudogene. The CDR3 is 16 residues long. As DNA, the CDR3 is TGTGCCAGCAGCACTCGCGACAGGGGTGGGCAAGAGACCCAGTACTTC. Translated: CASSTRDRGGQETQYF.

J is TRBJ2-2 and V is TRBV9, with no clear D. In germline, CDR1 is SGDLS, CDR2 YYNGEE. The CDR3 totals 12 residues. V lost 0 bases to trimming and J lost 6 bases, with 3 bases between them. CDR3 sequence (DNA): TGTGCCAGCAGCGTAGTATCCGGGGAGCTGTTTTTT. Protein: CASSVVSGELFF.

The rearrangement uses TRBV28 and TRBJ2-2, with D maybe TRBD1 (6 bases). Trimming left V 7 bases short and J 2 bases short, with 14 bases between. Looked up from germline, CDR1 is MDHEN and CDR2 is SYDVKM. The CDR3 covers 15 residues. CDR3 DNA: TGTGCCAGCACAGGGGCAGGGCGAAACACCGGGGAGCTGTTTTTT. This codes for CASTGAGRNTGELFF.

The chain carries TRBV10-1 and TRBJ1-1; D is possibly TRBD1 (5 bases). Looked up from germline, CDR1 is WNHNN and CDR2 is SYGVQD (reference sequence). This CDR3 has 14 amino acids. V was trimmed by 5 bases and J by 4 bases, leaving 14 bases between them. CDR3 protein: CASSQGGAGTEAFF. The CDR3 nucleotides are TGCGCCAGCAGTCAAGGCGGGGCGGGCACTGAAGCTTTCTTT.

V is TRBV15 and J is TRBJ1-5; possibly TRBD1 for D (5 bases). The germline V gene encodes CDR1 LNHNV and CDR2 YYDKDF (reference sequence). V was pared by 0 bases and J by 11 bases, with 11 bases between. This CDR3 spans 13 amino acids. The CDR3, as DNA: TGTGCCACCAGCAGAGATCAAAAGGGGTCCCAGCATTTT. It codes for CATSRDQKGSQHF.

This rearrangement joins TRBV9 to TRBJ2-3; 13 positions agree with TRBD2. The length of the CDR3 is 16 residues. The germline gives CDR1 SGDLS, CDR2 YYNGEE. Germline trimming cut 4 bases from V and 4 bases from J; bases unmatched to any gene: 6. The CDR3 loop is CASSSGTSGVSDTQYF. CDR3 DNA: TGTGCCAGCAGCTCAGGGACTAGCGGGGTGTCAGATACGCAGTATTTT.

The J gene is TRBJ1-4, the V gene TRBV19; D is unclear. CDR1 is LNHDA and CDR2 is SQIVND in the germline V gene (reference sequence). This CDR3 is 15 amino acids long. V was pared by 9 bases and J by 8 bases, with 22 bases between. Here the CDR3 reads CASRKSGIAGEKLFF. DNA for the CDR3: TGTGCCAGCCGAAAGAGCGGGATCGCGGGGGAAAAACTGTTTTTT.

V gene TRBV5-1 combines with J gene TRBJ2-3; tentatively, D is TRBD2 (5 bases). The CDR3 sequence is 15 residues long. The V end lost 4 bases, the J end lost 1 base, and 13 bases lay between the germline ends. CDR1 SGHRS and CDR2 YFSETQ come from the germline V gene. The CDR3 nucleotides are TGCGCCAGCAGCCAAGTGAGTAGCGGCACAGATACGCAGTATTTT. Its translation: CASSQVSSGTDTQYF. Complete variable domain (other parts from reference TRBV5-1 and TRBJ2-3): KAGVTQTPRYLIKTRGQQVTLSCSPISGHRSVSWYQQTPGQGLQFLFEYFSETQRNKGNFPGRFSGRQFSNSRSEMNVSTLELGDSALYLCASSQVSSGTDTQYFGPGTRLTVL.

This sequence joins TRBV9 and TRBJ2-3, with D maybe TRBD2 (6 bases). The CDR3 has 16 amino acids. Germline assignment: CDR1 SGDLS and CDR2 YYNGEE. V was trimmed by 3 bases and J by 0 bases, leaving 14 bases between them. The CDR3 loop is CASSAGAVTSTDTQYF. The CDR3 bases are TGTGCCAGCAGCGCGGGAGCGGTAACTAGCACAGATACGCAGTATTTT.

The genes are TRBV5-1 and TRBJ2-5; D is perhaps TRBD2 (6 bases). Trimming removed 4 bases from V and 5 bases from J, with 12 bases in between. Germline V gene sequence: CDR1 SGHRS, CDR2 YFSETQ. The CDR3 is made up of 13 amino acids. The CDR3 spells CASSRRGRETQYF. The CDR3 DNA sequence: TGCGCCAGCAGCCGGAGGGGCCGGGAGACCCAGTACTTC.

J is TRBJ2-1 and V is TRBV30; D not certain. In germline, CDR1 is GTSNPN, CDR2 SVGIG (reference sequence). The V end lost 3 bases, the J end lost 4 bases, and 13 bases lay between the germline ends. This CDR3 has 14 residues. CDR3 region: CAWSGPRWYNEQFF. CDR3 bases: TGTGCCTGGAGCGGCCCGCGGTGGTACAATGAGCAGTTCTTC.

The chain is built from TRBV5-6 and TRBJ1-5; D is unresolved. V shed 0 bases and J shed 2 bases, with 9 bases lying between them. The CDR3 sequence is 15 residues long. The germline CDR1 and CDR2 sequences are SGHDT and YYEEEE. In DNA, the CDR3 is TGTGCCAGCAGCTTGGGCCAGGCCCGCAATCAGCCCCAGCATTTT. Translating it yields CASSLGQARNQPQHF. The complete variable domain, with remaining parts taken from reference TRBV5-6 and TRBJ1-5, reads DAGVTQSPTHLIKTRGQQVTLRCSPKSGHDTVSWYQQALGQGPQFIFQYYEEEERQRGNFPDRFSGHQFPNYSSELNVNALLLGDSALYLCASSLGQARNQPQHFGDGTRLSIL.

This clone was counted a few times. The chain employs TRBV5-4 and TRBJ2-7; TRBD2 might be the D (6 bases). CDR1 SGHNT and CDR2 YYREEE come from the germline V gene (reference sequence). CDR3 size: 14 residues. Trimming took 0 bases from V and 7 from J, leaving 14 bases between them. The CDR3 region is CASSLAGGAREQYF. The DNA of the CDR3 is TGTGCCAGCAGCTTGGCCGGCGGGGCGAGGGAGCAGTACTTC.

The chain couples TRBV6-1 to TRBJ2-3; 7 bases line up with TRBD2. V lost 4 bases to trimming and J lost 2 bases; unmatched junction nucleotides: 9. CDR3 length equals 16 residues. Germline CDR1 and CDR2: MNHNS and SASEGT. CDR3 in DNA: TGTGCCAGCAGTGGCTTGTCGGGGGGATACACAGATACGCAGTATTTT. Translation: CASSGLSGGYTDTQYF.

The rearrangement links TRBV27 to TRBJ2-7; 9 nucleotides match TRBD2. Germline CDR1 reads MNHEY; CDR2 reads SMNVEV (reference sequence). J lost 10 bases, V lost 5 bases, and 12 bases had no gene match. CDR3 length: 14 residues. CDR3 nucleotides: TGTGCCAGCAGTCCCCGACCGGCGGGGGGGCCACAGTACTTC. It codes for CASSPRPAGGPQYF.